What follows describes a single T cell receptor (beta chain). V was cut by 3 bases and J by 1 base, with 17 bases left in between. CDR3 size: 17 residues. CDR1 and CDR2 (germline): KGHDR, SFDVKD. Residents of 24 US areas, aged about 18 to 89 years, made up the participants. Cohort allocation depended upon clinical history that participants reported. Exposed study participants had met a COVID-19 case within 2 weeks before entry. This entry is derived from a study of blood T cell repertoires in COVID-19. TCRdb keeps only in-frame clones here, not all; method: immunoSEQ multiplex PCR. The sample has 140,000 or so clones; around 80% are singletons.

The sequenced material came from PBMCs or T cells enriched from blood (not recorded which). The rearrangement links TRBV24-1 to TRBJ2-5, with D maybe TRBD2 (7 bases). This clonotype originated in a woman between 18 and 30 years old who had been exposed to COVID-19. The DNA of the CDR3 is TGTGCCACCAGTGATCCCCCCGGGGGGCGAACCCAAGAGACCCAGTACTTC. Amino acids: CATSDPPGGRTQETQYF.